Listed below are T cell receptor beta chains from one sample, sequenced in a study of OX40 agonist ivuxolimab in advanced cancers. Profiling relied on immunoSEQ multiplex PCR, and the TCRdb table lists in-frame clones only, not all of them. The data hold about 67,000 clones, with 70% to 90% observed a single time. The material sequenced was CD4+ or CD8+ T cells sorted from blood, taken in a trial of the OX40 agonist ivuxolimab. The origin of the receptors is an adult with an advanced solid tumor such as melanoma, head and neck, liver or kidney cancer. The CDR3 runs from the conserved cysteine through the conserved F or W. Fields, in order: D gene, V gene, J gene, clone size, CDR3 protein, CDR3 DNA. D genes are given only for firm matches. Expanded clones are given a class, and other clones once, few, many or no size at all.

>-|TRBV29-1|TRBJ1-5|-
CSVGGLGSNQPQHF
TGCAGCGTTGGGGGGCTCGGGAGCAATCAGCCCCAGCATTTT
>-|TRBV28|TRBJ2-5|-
CASSGLPGQQETQYF
TGTGCCAGCAGTGGACTACCGGGACAGCAAGAGACCCAGTACTTC
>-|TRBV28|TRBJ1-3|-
CASTPGANSGNTIYF
TGTGCCAGCACCCCCGGGGCGAACTCTGGAAACACCATATATTTT
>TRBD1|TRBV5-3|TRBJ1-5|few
CARSFGTGGFVSQPQHF
TGTGCCAGAAGCTTTGGGACAGGGGGCTTCGTAAGTCAGCCCCAGCATTTT
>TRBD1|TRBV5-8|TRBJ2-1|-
CASGWTGGISNEQFF
TGTGCCAGCGGATGGACAGGGGGAATCAGCAATGAGCAGTTCTTC
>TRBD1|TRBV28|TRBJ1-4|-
CASSSAGETGYVSQKLFF
TGTGCCAGCAGTTCCGCAGGGGAGACAGGGTACGTCTCTCAAAAACTGTTTTTT
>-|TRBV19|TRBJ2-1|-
CASSIRLFNEQFF
TGTGCCAGTAGTATACGACTATTCAATGAGCAGTTCTTC
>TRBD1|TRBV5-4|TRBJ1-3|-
CASSRQGNSGNTIYF
TGTGCCAGCAGTAGACAGGGGAACTCTGGAAACACCATATATTTT
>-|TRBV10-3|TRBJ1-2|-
CAIRQDHSNYGYTF
TGTGCCATACGACAGGACCACTCTAACTATGGCTACACCTTC
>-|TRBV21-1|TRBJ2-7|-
CASSPVQSSYEQYF
TGTGCCAGCAGCCCAGTCCAGAGCTCCTACGAGCAGTACTTC
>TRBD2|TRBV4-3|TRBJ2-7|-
CASSPREGPSYEQYF
TGCGCCAGCAGCCCAAGGGAGGGTCCCTCCTACGAGCAGTACTTC
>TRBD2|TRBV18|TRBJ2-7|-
CASSPTSGRTYEQYF
TGTGCCAGCTCTCCGACTAGCGGGCGCACCTACGAGCAGTACTTC
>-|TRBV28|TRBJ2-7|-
CASSFQGDEQYF
TGTGCCAGCAGTTTCCAAGGGGACGAGCAGTACTTC
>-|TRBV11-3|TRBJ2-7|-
CASSLAYEQYF
TGTGCCAGCAGCTTAGCCTACGAGCAGTACTTC
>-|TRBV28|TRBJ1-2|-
CASKGGDYGYTF
TGTGCCAGCAAAGGGGGGGACTATGGCTACACCTTC
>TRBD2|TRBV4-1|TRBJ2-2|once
CASSLGLAGVTGELFF
TGCGCCAGCAGCCTTGGACTAGCGGGAGTTACCGGGGAGCTGTTTTTT
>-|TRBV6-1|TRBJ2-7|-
CASSGRDAGLYEQYF
TGTGCCAGCAGCGGCCGGGACGCAGGACTCTACGAGCAGTACTTC
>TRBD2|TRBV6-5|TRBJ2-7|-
CASRDTSGRNEQYF
TGTGCCAGCAGAGATACTAGCGGGAGGAACGAGCAGTACTTC
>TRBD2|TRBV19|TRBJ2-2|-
CASRRTRDYTGELFF
TGTGCCAGTAGGAGGACTAGGGACTACACCGGGGAGCTGTTTTTT
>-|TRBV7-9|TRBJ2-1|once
CASTNKRGTLNEQFF
TGTGCCAGCACCAATAAACGGGGGACTCTCAATGAGCAGTTCTTC
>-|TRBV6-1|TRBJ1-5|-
CASKSDSYQPQHF
TGTGCCAGCAAATCGGACAGCTATCAGCCCCAGCATTTT
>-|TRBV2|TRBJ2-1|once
CASSGAYNEQFF
TGTGCCAGCAGTGGGGCCTACAATGAGCAGTTCTTC
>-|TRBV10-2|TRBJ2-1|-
CASSAGAIDEQFF
TGCGCCAGCAGTGCGGGGGCTATAGATGAGCAGTTCTTC
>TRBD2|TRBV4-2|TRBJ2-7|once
CASSQDLLAAPYEQYF
TGTGCCAGCAGCCAAGATCTGCTAGCGGCCCCCTACGAGCAGTACTTC
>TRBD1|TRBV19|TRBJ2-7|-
CASSTQTGVEQYF
TGTGCCAGTAGCACACAGACAGGGGTCGAGCAGTACTTC
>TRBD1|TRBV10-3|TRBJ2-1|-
CAIRGGGESGTYNEQFF
TGTGCCATCCGAGGGGGCGGCGAGTCCGGAACCTACAATGAGCAGTTCTTC
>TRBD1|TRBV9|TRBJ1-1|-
CASSAWTGNTEAFF
TGTGCCAGCAGCGCCTGGACAGGGAACACTGAAGCTTTCTTT
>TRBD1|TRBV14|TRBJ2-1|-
CASSPFGTVEYEQFF
TGTGCCAGCAGCCCGTTCGGGACAGTAGAATATGAGCAGTTCTTC
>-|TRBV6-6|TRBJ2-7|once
CASSYLGEEQYF
TGTGCCAGCAGTTACTTAGGGGAGGAGCAGTACTTC
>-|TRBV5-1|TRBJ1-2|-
CASSLDSFTYGYTF
TGCGCCAGCAGCTTGGACAGTTTTACCTATGGCTACACCTTC
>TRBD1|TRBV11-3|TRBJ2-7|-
CASSPGTGNEQYF
TGTGCCAGCAGCCCAGGGACAGGGAACGAGCAGTACTTC
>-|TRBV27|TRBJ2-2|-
CASSRTTGELFF
TGTGCCAGCAGTAGGACGACCGGGGAGCTGTTTTTT
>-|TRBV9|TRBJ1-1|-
CASSVAGAGDTEAFF
TGTGCCAGCAGCGTAGCGGGGGCGGGGGACACTGAAGCTTTCTTT
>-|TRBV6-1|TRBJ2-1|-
CASSVYNEQFF
TGTGCCAGCAGTGTGTACAATGAGCAGTTCTTC
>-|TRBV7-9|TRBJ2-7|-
CASSSSAAYEQYF
TGTGCCAGCAGCAGCAGCGCCGCCTACGAGCAGTACTTC
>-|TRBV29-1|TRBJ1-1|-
CSVSFQGNTEAFF
TGCAGCGTTTCCTTCCAGGGGAACACTGAAGCTTTCTTT
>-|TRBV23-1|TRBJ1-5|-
CASTRTDSTKNQPQHF
TGCGCCAGCACCCGGACAGACTCGACAAAAAATCAGCCCCAGCATTTT
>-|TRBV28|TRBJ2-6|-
CASSLEGSGANVLTF
TGTGCCAGCAGTTTAGAGGGTTCTGGGGCCAACGTCCTGACTTTC
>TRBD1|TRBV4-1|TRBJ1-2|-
CASSRNRGADYGYTF
TGCGCCAGCAGCCGTAACAGGGGTGCCGACTATGGCTACACCTTC
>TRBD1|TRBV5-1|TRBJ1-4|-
CASRLDGTGSEKLFF
TGCGCCAGCAGATTGGATGGGACAGGGAGTGAAAAACTGTTTTTT
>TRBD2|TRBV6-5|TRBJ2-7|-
CASSVLAGAHEQYF
TGTGCCAGCAGTGTACTAGCGGGAGCCCACGAGCAGTACTTC
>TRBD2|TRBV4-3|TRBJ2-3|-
CASSRGLAGVTDTQYF
TGCGCCAGCAGCCGAGGACTAGCGGGAGTCACAGATACGCAGTATTTT
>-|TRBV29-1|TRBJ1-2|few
CSVAGARGNYGYTF
TGCAGCGTTGCGGGGGCGCGGGGTAACTATGGCTACACCTTC
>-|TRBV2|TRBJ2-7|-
CASRAGQRFSYEQYF
TGTGCCAGCAGAGCGGGACAGAGATTCTCCTACGAGCAGTACTTC
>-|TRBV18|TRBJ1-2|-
CASSPDRGRDYGYTF
TGTGCCAGCTCACCTGACCGGGGACGGGACTATGGCTACACCTTC
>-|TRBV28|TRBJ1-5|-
CASSLFQSNQPQHF
TGTGCCAGCAGTTTATTCCAGAGCAATCAGCCCCAGCATTTT
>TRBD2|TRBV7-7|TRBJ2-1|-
CASSRPLLADNEQFF
TGTGCCAGCAGCCGACCTTTACTAGCGGACAATGAGCAGTTCTTC
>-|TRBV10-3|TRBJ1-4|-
CAISEGGPNEKLFF
TGTGCCATCAGTGAAGGGGGGCCTAATGAAAAACTGTTTTTT
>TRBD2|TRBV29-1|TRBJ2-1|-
CSVVAGVVHEQFF
TGCAGCGTTGTGGCGGGAGTGGTCCATGAGCAGTTCTTC
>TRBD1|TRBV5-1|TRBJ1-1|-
CASSGQGGNTEAFF
TGCGCCAGCAGCGGACAGGGGGGGAACACTGAAGCTTTCTTT
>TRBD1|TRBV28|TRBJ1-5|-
CASSSGQGGGRPQHF
TGTGCCAGCAGTTCCGGACAGGGGGGTGGTCGGCCCCAGCATTTT
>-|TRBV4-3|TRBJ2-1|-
CASSQVSQVGGEQFF
TGCGCCAGCAGCCAAGTTTCCCAGGTCGGGGGTGAGCAGTTCTTC
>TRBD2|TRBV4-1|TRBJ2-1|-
CASSQGTSGRDEQFF
TGCGCCAGCAGCCAAGGGACTAGCGGGAGGGATGAGCAGTTCTTC
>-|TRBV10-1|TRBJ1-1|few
CASSPRRMNTEAFF
TGCGCCAGCAGTCCCCGTCGGATGAACACTGAAGCTTTCTTT
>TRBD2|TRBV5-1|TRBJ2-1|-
CASSDGLASGGRVF
TGCGCCAGCAGCGACGGACTAGCATCCGGGGGTAGGGTCTTC
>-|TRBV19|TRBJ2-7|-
CASGRGSYEQYF
TGTGCCAGTGGTCGAGGGTCCTACGAGCAGTACTTC
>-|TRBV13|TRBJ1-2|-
CASSPGPVNYGYTF
TGTGCCAGCAGCCCCGGTCCGGTTAACTATGGCTACACCTTC